One and the same sample provided the 29 T cell receptor beta chains below, sequenced in a study of T cells in Graves' hyperthyroidism and ophthalmopathy (dated by TCRdb to between 2019 and 2020). The method behind the library was multiplex PCR. The data were produced on an Illumina HiSeq 2000. TCR beta CDR3 regions were amplified from RNA transcripts. The first round of RT-PCR for the TCR CDR3 was performed with the HTBI primer set and the Qiagen OneStep RT-PCR kit. Using fastp trimming at Q25 and MiXCR clonotype assembly, TCRdb reanalyzed the public sequencing data and kept in-frame beta chains. When rows share a CDR3 protein, they turn into one entry using the most common DNA and genes. Within this sample are over 550,000 distinct CDR3 sequences, with over 15% of them counted one time only. The ten largest clones capture 18% of the sample. Input material: blood. The receptors derive from a woman aged 18-30 years with Graves' hyperthyroidism.

This clonotype was seen many times. The V call is TRBV11-2, the J call TRBJ2-5, with 12 bases aligning to TRBD2. J was trimmed by 5 bases and V by 0 bases; bases with no gene match: 10. This CDR3 is 18 amino acids long. CDR1 is SGHAT, CDR2 FQNNGV, per germline. The CDR3 spells CASSLEGLAGSRVETQYF. The CDR3, as DNA: TGTGCCAGCAGCTTAGAGGGACTAGCGGGTTCGCGGGTGGAGACCCAGTACTTC. Looking up the rest from reference TRBV11-2 and TRBJ2-5 gives the full variable domain: EAGVAQSPRYKIIEKRQSVAFWCNPISGHATLYWYQQILGQGPKLLIQFQNNGVVDDSQLPKDRFSAERLKGVDSTLKIQPAKLEDSAVYLCASSLEGLAGSRVETQYFGPGTRLLVL.

This clonotype was found a few times. The chain carries TRBV3-1 and TRBJ1-3, with 7 positions matching TRBD1. CDR1 and CDR2 from the germline V gene are LGHDT and YNNKEL (reference sequence). This CDR3 spans 18 amino acids. V shed 5 bases and J 3 bases; nucleotides not matched to a gene: 16. CDR3 nucleotide sequence: TGTGCCAGCAGCACAAAGGTGGCAGGGGGAATATTTGGAAACACCATATATTTT. This sequence encodes CASSTKVAGGIFGNTIYF.

In this sample, this clonotype turned up a few times. The chain uses TRBV12-3 or TRBV12-4 and TRBJ2-7; D not resolved. The germline V and J ends were trimmed by 8 bases and 1 base, with 6 bases remaining between them. There are 11 residues in the CDR3. The CDR3 nucleotides are TGTGCCAGCGGAGATTCCTACGAGCAGTACTTC. Translating it yields CASGDSYEQYF.

The CDR3 nucleotides read TGTGCCAGCAGTGAATATGCTAGTTCGGAGACCCAGTACTTC. It specifies CASSEYASSETQYF. The rearrangement links TRBV6-1 to TRBJ2-5; D not resolved. CDR1 is MNHNS, CDR2 SASEGT, per germline. V was pared by 2 bases and J by 5 bases, with 12 bases between. The CDR3 runs to 14 residues.

This clonotype was counted a few times. The chain is built from TRBV2 and TRBJ1-2, with unresolved D. This CDR3 region has 16 residues. The germline V and J ends were trimmed by 0 bases and 3 bases, with 14 bases remaining between them. CDR1 is SNHLY, CDR2 FYNNEI, per germline. CDR3 in amino acids: CASSEAQGGSYYGYTF. CDR3 nucleotides: TGTGCCAGCAGTGAAGCGCAAGGAGGGTCGTACTATGGCTACACCTTC.

The sample holds a few counts of this clonotype. This sequence joins TRBV20-1 and TRBJ2-6; 7 bases match TRBD1. The CDR3 extends over 15 amino acids. After removal of 3 bases from V and 2 bases from J, the junction contained 4 bases not matched to a gene. Germline assignment: CDR1 DFQATT and CDR2 SNEGSKA (reference sequence). The CDR3 sequence is CSASLTGPGANVLTF. In nucleotides, the CDR3 is TGCAGTGCTAGTCTGACAGGGCCTGGGGCCAACGTCCTGACTTTC.

As regards this clonotype: A read error may be the cause here, since a much bigger clone is one base away. The chain couples TRBV27 to TRBJ2-7, with D unresolved. Germline V gene lookup returns CDR1 MNHEY and CDR2 SMNVEV (reference sequence). This CDR3 comprises 15 residues. The germline V and J ends were trimmed by 4 bases and 2 bases, with 15 bases remaining between them. In DNA form, the CDR3 reads TGTGCCAGCAGTTCTGAGAGACCTTCGACCTACGAGCAGTACTTC. Its protein product is CASSSERPSTYEQYF.

This chain uses TRBV29-1 with TRBJ1-2; D might be TRBD1 (5 bases). Germline-derived CDR1 and CDR2 are SQVTM and ANQGSEA. There are 10 residues in the CDR3. The V end lost 4 bases, the J end lost 12 bases, and 12 bases lay between the germline ends. The CDR3 bases are TGCAGCGTTGGGGCAGGGTTGAACACCTTC. Translation gives CSVGAGLNTF.

The chain combines TRBV7-2 with TRBJ2-5; D not certain. Germline V gene sequence: CDR1 SGHTA, CDR2 FQGNSA. CDR3 length: 13 amino acids. Trimming shortened V by 2 bases and J by 2 bases, and 6 bases separated the two germline ends. The CDR3 DNA is TGTGCCAGCAGCTTAAATCGGCAAGAGACCCAGTACTTC. It is translated as CASSLNRQETQYF. Full variable domain (remainder filled in from reference TRBV7-2 and TRBJ2-5): GAGVSQSPSNKVTEKGKDVELRCDPISGHTALYWYRQSLGQGLEFLIYFQGNSAPDKSGLPSDRFSAERTGGSVSTLTIQRTQQEDSAVYLCASSLNRQETQYFGPGTRLLVL.

This clonotype has only a few counts. The chain recombines TRBV7-8 with TRBJ1-1; TRBD1 might be the D (5 bases). Germline values: CDR1 SGHVS, CDR2 FQNEAQ. The V and J ends lost 2 bases and 0 bases respectively, with 10 bases between them. The CDR3 totals 15 residues. The CDR3 reads CASSLYEGLNTEAFF. In nucleotides, the CDR3 is TGTGCCAGCAGCTTATACGAGGGACTGAACACTGAAGCTTTCTTT.

This clonotype was observed at least ten times. The V and J genes are TRBV20-1 and TRBJ1-5, with 7 bases fitting TRBD1. The CDR3 extends over 12 amino acids. Germline V gene lookup returns CDR1 DFQATT and CDR2 SNEGSKA (reference sequence). CDR3 bases: TGCAGACTGACAGGGAGCAATCAGCCCCAGCATTTT. It codes for CRLTGSNQPQHF.

The V call is TRBV19, the J call TRBJ2-7; D might be TRBD2 (6 bases). The V end lost 5 bases, the J end lost 2 bases, and 19 bases lay between the germline ends. The germline CDR1 and CDR2 sequences are LNHDA and SQIVND (reference sequence). The CDR3 has 16 residues. CDR3 bases: TGTGCCAGTAGTCCCCTTGAGGGAGGTCGCCCCTACGAGCAGTACTTC. Translated: CASSPLEGGRPYEQYF.

This clonotype was seen repeatedly, ten times or more. This sequence joins TRBV7-2 and TRBJ2-3; TRBD1 might be the D (5 bases). Per the germline V gene, CDR1 is SGHTA and CDR2 is FQGNSA. V shed 4 bases and J shed 0 bases, with 11 bases lying between them. The CDR3 covers 15 residues. Written as DNA, the CDR3 is TGTGCCAGCAGCTCCTCCAGGGCTAGCACAGATACGCAGTATTTT. Translation gives CASSSSRASTDTQYF.

Comment on this clonotype: This sequence may be a read error, since a much larger clone differs from it by one base. The V gene is TRBV12-3 or TRBV12-4, the J gene TRBJ2-1; D is unclear. CDR3 length: 16 amino acids. CDR3 sequence reads: CASSSKLQGSHNEQFF. CDR3 in DNA: TGTGCCAGCAGTTCCAAACTACAAGGCTCCCACAATGAGCAGTTCTTC.

This clonotype was seen many times. This chain connects TRBV7-2 to TRBJ2-3, with D possibly TRBD2 on 6 matching bases. The CDR3 has 15 amino acids. The germline gives CDR1 SGHTA, CDR2 FQGNSA. V lost 5 bases and J lost 3, with 15 bases in between. Here the CDR3 DNA reads TGTGCCAGCAGCCCCGGGGGAGGAGTGACAGATACGCAGTATTTT. Protein sequence: CASSPGGGVTDTQYF.

This clonotype has more than one count but fewer than ten. A much larger clone sits a single nucleotide away, making a read error possible. This chain uses TRBV7-2 with TRBJ1-2; D gene ambiguous. The CDR3 sequence is 14 residues long. V lost 8 bases, J lost 3 bases, and 16 bases lay in between. CDR1 and CDR2 from the germline V gene are SGHTA and FQGNSA. Here the CDR3 reads CASQRAEVDYGYTF. The CDR3 region has the DNA TGTGCCAGCCAAAGAGCGGAGGTTGACTATGGCTACACCTTC.

This clonotype was counted a few times. The V call is TRBV24-1, the J call TRBJ1-1; D not certain. V lost 4 bases and J lost 5, with 7 bases in between. This CDR3 contains 12 residues. Germline CDR1 KGHDR, CDR2 SFDVKD. CDR3 nucleotides: TGTGCCACCAGTGAGGGAAGGACTGAAGCTTTCTTT. Its translation is CATSEGRTEAFF.

Notes on this clonotype: Its ends do not fully match the called genes, so a read error is possible. The chain carries TRBV5-4 and TRBJ2-7; D may be TRBD2 (6 bases). This CDR3 spans 15 amino acids. Germline V CDR1 and CDR2: SGHNT, YYREEE (reference sequence). The CDR3: CASSFRRDSSYVQYF. Here the CDR3 DNA reads TGTGCCAGCAGCTTCCGCCGGGACTCATCCTACGTGCAGTACTTC.

V usage is TRBV5-5 and J usage is TRBJ1-1; unclear D gene. The CDR3 is 13 residues long. The V and J ends lost 7 bases and 8 bases respectively, with 18 bases between them. Germline CDR1 and CDR2: SGHKS and YYEKEE (reference sequence). Here the CDR3 reads CASASRMGTEAFF. The CDR3 coding sequence is TGTGCCAGCGCAAGTCGGATGGGTACGGAAGCTTTCTTT.

This clonotype was detected ten times or more. The chain combines TRBV5-1 with TRBJ1-3, with 7 bases identical to TRBD1. CDR1 and CDR2 (germline): SGHRS, YFSETQ. V shed 4 bases, J shed 4 bases, and the junction held 2 bases outside the gene matches. The CDR3 sequence is 13 residues long. The CDR3 sequence is CASSAGQGNTIYF. In nucleotides, the CDR3 is TGCGCCAGCAGCGCGGGACAGGGAAACACCATATATTTT. The full variable domain, its missing parts supplied by reference TRBV5-1 and TRBJ1-3, is KAGVTQTPRYLIKTRGQQVTLSCSPISGHRSVSWYQQTPGQGLQFLFEYFSETQRNKGNFPGRFSGRQFSNSRSEMNVSTLELGDSALYLCASSAGQGNTIYFGEGSWLTVV.

The chain links TRBV15 to TRBJ2-1; possibly TRBD1 or TRBD2 for D (5 bases each). CDR1 is LNHNV, CDR2 YYDKDF, per germline (reference sequence). The CDR3 covers 15 residues. Trimming stripped 0 bases from V and 5 bases from J, with 11 bases between. CDR3 in DNA: TGTGCCACCAGCAGAGATAGGGACGCCGACAATGAGCAGTTCTTC. Translation gives CATSRDRDADNEQFF. Looking up the rest from reference TRBV15 and TRBJ2-1 gives the full variable domain: DAMVIQNPRYQVTQFGKPVTLSCSQTLNHNVMYWYQQKSSQAPKLLFHYYDKDFNNEADTPDNFQSRRPNTSFCFLDIRSPGLGDTAMYLCATSRDRDADNEQFFGPGTRLTVL.

The V gene is TRBV6-6, the J gene TRBJ2-5; D not resolved. This CDR3 comprises 15 residues. V was clipped by 1 base and J by 5 bases, with 14 bases between them. From germline, CDR1 is MNHNY and CDR2 SVGAGI (reference sequence). The CDR3 nucleotides are TGTGCCAGCAGTTACTGGCGTGGATCAGGCGAGACCCAGTACTTC. It encodes CASSYWRGSGETQYF.

Ten or more counts support this clonotype. The CDR3 region is CSARSRILEAFF. Written as DNA, the CDR3 is TGCAGTGCCAGATCTCGAATCCTTGAAGCTTTCTTT. This chain links TRBV20-1 with TRBJ1-1; D is uncertain. V shed 6 bases and J shed 7 bases, with 15 bases lying between them. The CDR3 is made up of 12 amino acids. CDR1 and CDR2 (germline): DFQATT, SNEGSKA (reference sequence).

This clonotype was counted many times. The genes are TRBV11-2 and TRBJ1-1; 10 bases fit TRBD1. The trim removed 5 bases at V and 6 bases at J, leaving 6 bases unmatched. The CDR3 is 14 amino acids. From germline, CDR1 is SGHAT and CDR2 FQNNGV. This chain's CDR3 is CASSLPGTGAEAFF. The CDR3 DNA sequence: TGTGCCAGCAGCCTCCCCGGGACAGGGGCTGAAGCTTTCTTT.

The chain combines TRBV9 with TRBJ1-2; tentatively, D is TRBD1 (6 bases). This CDR3 comprises 12 residues. The germline gives CDR1 SGDLS, CDR2 YYNGEE. V gave up 4 bases and J gave up 6 bases, with 10 bases separating them. The CDR3 DNA is TGTGCCAGCAGCCGCAGGGGCCATGGCTACACCTTC. It encodes CASSRRGHGYTF.

J is TRBJ2-1 and V is TRBV4-1; 12 bases fit TRBD2. The CDR3 totals 16 residues. The germline V gene has CDR1 MGHRA and CDR2 YSYEKL. The V gene end was trimmed by 0 bases and the J gene end by 7 bases; junction bases not matched to a gene: 4. The CDR3 coding sequence is TGCGCCAGCAGCCAAGATAGCGGACTAGCGGGAAATGAGCAGTTCTTC. Translated, it gives CASSQDSGLAGNEQFF.

On this clonotype: This may be a read error, as it is one base from a much larger clone. This chain connects TRBV20-1 to TRBJ2-1; a possible D gene is TRBD2 (6 bases). The length of the CDR3 is 13 residues. Germline loops: CDR1 DFQATT, CDR2 SNEGSKA (reference sequence). V lost 5 bases to trimming and J lost 10 bases, with 18 bases between them. CDR3 amino acids: CSALRDFGREQFF. For the CDR3, the DNA is TGCAGTGCTTTGCGGGACTTTGGTCGCGAGCAGTTCTTC.

J is TRBJ2-4 and V is TRBV4-1, with D unclear. V was shortened by 0 bases and J by 4 bases, with 4 bases between the two germline ends. Germline-derived CDR1 and CDR2 are MGHRA and YSYEKL. The CDR3 totals 13 residues. The CDR3 sequence is CASSQDLKNIQYF. CDR3 DNA: TGCGCCAGCAGCCAAGATTTGAAAAACATTCAGTACTTC.

This clonotype was detected many times. The gene calls are TRBV2 and TRBJ1-4; TRBD1 is a possible D gene (5 bases). CDR3 length: 15 residues. V was pared by 6 bases and J by 5 bases, with 16 bases between. In germline, CDR1 is SNHLY, CDR2 FYNNEI. CDR3 residues: CASRRPGRTNEKLFF. CDR3 nucleotide sequence: TGTGCCAGCAGGAGACCGGGACGGACGAATGAAAAACTGTTTTTT.